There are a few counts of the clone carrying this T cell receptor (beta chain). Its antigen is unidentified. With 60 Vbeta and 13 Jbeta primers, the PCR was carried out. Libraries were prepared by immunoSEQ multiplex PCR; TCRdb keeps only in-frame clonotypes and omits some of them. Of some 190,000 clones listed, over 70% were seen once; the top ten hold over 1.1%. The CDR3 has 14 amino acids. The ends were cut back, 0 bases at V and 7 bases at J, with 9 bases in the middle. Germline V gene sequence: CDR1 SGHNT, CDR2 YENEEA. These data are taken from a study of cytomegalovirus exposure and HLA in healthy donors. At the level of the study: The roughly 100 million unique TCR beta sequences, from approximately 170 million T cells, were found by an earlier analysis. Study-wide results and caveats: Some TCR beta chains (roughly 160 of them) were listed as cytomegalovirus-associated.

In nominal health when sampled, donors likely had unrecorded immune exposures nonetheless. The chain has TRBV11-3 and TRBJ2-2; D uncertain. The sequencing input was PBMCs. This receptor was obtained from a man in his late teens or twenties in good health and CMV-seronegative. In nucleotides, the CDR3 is TGTGCCAGCAGCTTAGATGCGATTGGCGGGGAGCTGTTTTTT. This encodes CASSLDAIGGELFF.